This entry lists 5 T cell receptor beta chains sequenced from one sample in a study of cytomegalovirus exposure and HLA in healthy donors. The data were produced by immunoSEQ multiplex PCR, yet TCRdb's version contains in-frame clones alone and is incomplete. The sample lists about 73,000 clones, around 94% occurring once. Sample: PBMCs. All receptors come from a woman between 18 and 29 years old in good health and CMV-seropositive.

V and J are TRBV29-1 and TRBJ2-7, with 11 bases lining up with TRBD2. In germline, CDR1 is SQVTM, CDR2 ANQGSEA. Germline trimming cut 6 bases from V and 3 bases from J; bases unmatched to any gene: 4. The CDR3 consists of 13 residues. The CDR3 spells CSVDGTSGYEQYF. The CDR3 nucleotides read TGCAGCGTAGACGGGACTAGCGGCTACGAGCAGTACTTC.

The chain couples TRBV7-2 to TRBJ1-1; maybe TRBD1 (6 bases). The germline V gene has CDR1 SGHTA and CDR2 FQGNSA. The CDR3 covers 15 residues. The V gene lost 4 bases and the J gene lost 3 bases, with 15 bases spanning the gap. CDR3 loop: CASSSNTGRDTEAFF. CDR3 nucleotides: TGTGCCAGCAGCTCAAATACAGGGCGGGACACTGAAGCTTTCTTT.

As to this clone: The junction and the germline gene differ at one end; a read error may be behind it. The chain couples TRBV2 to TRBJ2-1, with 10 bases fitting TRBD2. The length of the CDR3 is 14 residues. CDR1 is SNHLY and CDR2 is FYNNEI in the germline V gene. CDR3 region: CASRDLAGALRGVF. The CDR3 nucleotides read TGTGCCAGCAGGGACCTAGCGGGGGCCCTCAGGGGGGTCTTC.

The CDR3 here is CASGGADKDTDTQYF. For the CDR3, the DNA is TGTGCCAGCGGAGGAGCGGATAAGGACACAGATACGCAGTATTTT. The chain combines TRBV25-1 with TRBJ2-3, with a possible D match to TRBD2 (5 bases). Germline V gene data show CDR1 as MGHDK and CDR2 as SYGVNS. The V end was cut by 8 bases, the J end by 2 bases, with 17 bases between. This CDR3 is built from 15 residues. Full variable domain (missing parts from reference TRBV25-1 and TRBJ2-3): EADIYQTPRYLVIGTGKKITLECSQTMGHDKMYWYQQDPGMELHLIHYSYGVNSTEKGDLSSESTVSRIRTEHFPLTLESARPSHTSQYLCASGGADKDTDTQYFGPGTRLTVL.

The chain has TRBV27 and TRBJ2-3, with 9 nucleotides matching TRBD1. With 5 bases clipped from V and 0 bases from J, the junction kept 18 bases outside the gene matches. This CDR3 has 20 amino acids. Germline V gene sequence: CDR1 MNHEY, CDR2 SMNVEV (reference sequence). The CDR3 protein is CASSPRWGVIGQGSTDTQYF. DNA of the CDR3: TGTGCCAGCAGTCCCCGGTGGGGAGTGATAGGACAGGGGAGCACAGATACGCAGTATTTT.